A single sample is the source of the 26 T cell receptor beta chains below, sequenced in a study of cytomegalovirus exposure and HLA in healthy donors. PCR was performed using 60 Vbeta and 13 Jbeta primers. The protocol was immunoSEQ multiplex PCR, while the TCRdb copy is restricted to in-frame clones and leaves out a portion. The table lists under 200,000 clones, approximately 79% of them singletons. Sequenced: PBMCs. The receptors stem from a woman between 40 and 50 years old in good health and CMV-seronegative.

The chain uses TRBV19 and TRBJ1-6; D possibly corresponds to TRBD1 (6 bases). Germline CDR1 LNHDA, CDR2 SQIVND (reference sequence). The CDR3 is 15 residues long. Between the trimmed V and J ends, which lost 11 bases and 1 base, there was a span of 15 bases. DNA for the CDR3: TGTGCCGGGGCGGGGGGCGAGTCCTATAATTCACCCCTCCACTTT. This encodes CAGAGGESYNSPLHF. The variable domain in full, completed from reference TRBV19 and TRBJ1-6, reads DGGITQSPKYLFRKEGQNVTLSCEQNLNHDAMYWYRQDPGQGLRLIYYSQIVNDFQKGDIAEGYSVSREKKESFPLTVTSAQKNPTAFYLCAGAGGESYNSPLHFGNGTRLTVT.

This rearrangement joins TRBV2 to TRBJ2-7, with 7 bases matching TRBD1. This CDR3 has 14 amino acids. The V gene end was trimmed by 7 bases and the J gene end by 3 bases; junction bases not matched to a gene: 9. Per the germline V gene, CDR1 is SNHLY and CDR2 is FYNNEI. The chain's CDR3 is CASKQGQSHYEQYF. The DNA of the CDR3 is TGTGCCAGCAAGCAGGGACAGTCTCACTACGAGCAGTACTTC.

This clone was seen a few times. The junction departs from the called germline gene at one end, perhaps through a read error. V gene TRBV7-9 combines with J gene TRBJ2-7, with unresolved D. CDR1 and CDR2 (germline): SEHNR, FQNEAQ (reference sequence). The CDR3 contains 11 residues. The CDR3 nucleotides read TGTTCCAGCAGCCCCCAGGACGAGCAGTACTTC. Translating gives CSSSPQDEQYF.

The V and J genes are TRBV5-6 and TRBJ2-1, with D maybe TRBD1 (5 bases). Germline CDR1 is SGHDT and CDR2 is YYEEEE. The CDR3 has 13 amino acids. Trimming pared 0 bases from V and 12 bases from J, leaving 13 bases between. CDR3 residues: CASSLGGPRLQFF. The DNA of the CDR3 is TGTGCCAGCAGCTTGGGGGGCCCTCGGTTGCAGTTCTTC.

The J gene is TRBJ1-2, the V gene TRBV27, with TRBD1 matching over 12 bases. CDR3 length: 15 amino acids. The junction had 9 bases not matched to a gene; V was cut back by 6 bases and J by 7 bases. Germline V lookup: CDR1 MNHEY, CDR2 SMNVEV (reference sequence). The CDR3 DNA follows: TGTGCCAGCAGGGGGACAGGGGGCGCGATATGTGGCTACACCTTC. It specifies CASRGTGGAICGYTF.

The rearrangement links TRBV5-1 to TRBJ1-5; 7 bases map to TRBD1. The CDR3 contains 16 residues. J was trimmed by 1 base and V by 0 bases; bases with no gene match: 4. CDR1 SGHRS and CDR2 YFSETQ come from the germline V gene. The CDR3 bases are TGCGCCAGCAGCTTGGTAGGGGGCACGAGCAATCAGCCCCAGCATTTT. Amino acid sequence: CASSLVGGTSNQPQHF. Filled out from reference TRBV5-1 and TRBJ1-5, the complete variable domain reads KAGVTQTPRYLIKTRGQQVTLSCSPISGHRSVSWYQQTPGQGLQFLFEYFSETQRNKGNFPGRFSGRQFSNSRSEMNVSTLELGDSALYLCASSLVGGTSNQPQHFGDGTRLSIL.

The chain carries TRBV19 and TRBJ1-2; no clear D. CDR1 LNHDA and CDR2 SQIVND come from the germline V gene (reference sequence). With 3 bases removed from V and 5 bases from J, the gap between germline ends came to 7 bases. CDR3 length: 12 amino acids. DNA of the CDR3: TGTGCCAGTAGTATGGCGGGGTATGGCTACACCTTC. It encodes CASSMAGYGYTF. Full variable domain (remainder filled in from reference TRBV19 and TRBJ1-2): DGGITQSPKYLFRKEGQNVTLSCEQNLNHDAMYWYRQDPGQGLRLIYYSQIVNDFQKGDIAEGYSVSREKKESFPLTVTSAQKNPTAFYLCASSMAGYGYTFGSGTRLTVV.

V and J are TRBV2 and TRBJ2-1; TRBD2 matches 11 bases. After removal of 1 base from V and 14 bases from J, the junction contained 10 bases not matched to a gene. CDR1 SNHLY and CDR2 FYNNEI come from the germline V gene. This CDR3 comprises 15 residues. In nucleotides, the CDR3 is TGTGCCAGCAGTGAAGGTAGCGGGGGGGCCCTTCTGGAGTTCTTC. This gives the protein CASSEGSGGALLEFF.

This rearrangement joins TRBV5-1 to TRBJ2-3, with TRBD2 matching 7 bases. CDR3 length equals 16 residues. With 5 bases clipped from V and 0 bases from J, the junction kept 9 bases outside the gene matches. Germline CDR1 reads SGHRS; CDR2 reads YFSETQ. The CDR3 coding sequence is TGCGCCAGCAGGGTTCCGCTAGCGGACAGCACAGATACGCAGTATTTT. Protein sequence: CASRVPLADSTDTQYF.

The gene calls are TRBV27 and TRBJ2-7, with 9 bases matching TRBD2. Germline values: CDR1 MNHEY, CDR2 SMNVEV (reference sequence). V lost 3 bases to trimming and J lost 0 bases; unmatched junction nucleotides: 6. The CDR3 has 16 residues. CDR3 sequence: CASSLSAGGFSYEQYF. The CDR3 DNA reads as TGTGCCAGCAGTTTGTCAGCGGGAGGTTTCTCCTACGAGCAGTACTTC.

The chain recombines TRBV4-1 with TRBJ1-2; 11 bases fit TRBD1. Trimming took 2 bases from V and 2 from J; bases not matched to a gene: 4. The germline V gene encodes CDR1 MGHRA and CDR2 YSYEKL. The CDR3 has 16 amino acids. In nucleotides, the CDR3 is TGCGCCAGCAGCCAAAGGGACAGGGGGTACAACTATGGCTACACCTTC. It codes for CASSQRDRGYNYGYTF.

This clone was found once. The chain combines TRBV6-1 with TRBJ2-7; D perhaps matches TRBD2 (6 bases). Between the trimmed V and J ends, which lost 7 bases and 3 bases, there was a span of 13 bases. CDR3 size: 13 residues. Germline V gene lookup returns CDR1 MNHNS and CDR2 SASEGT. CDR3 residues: CASTHGSLYEQYF. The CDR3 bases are TGTGCCAGCACCCACGGGAGTCTCTACGAGCAGTACTTC.

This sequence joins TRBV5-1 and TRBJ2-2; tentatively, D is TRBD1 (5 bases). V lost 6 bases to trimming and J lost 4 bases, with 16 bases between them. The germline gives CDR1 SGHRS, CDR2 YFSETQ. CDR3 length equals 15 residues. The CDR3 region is CASTTQGSSTGELFF. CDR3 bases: TGCGCCAGCACCACCCAGGGATCGAGCACCGGGGAGCTGTTTTTT. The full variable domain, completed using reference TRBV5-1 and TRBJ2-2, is KAGVTQTPRYLIKTRGQQVTLSCSPISGHRSVSWYQQTPGQGLQFLFEYFSETQRNKGNFPGRFSGRQFSNSRSEMNVSTLELGDSALYLCASTTQGSSTGELFFGEGSRLTVL.

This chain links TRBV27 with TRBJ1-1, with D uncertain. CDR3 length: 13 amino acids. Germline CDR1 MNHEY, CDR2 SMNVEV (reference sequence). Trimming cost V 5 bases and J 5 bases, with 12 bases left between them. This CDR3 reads CASSAGIWTEAFF. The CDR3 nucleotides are TGTGCCAGCAGTGCGGGGATTTGGACTGAAGCTTTCTTT.

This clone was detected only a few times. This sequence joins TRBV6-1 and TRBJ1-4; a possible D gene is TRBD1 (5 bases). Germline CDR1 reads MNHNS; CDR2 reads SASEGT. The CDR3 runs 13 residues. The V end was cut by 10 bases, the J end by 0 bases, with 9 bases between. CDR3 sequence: CATGGATNEKLFF. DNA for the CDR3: TGTGCCACGGGGGGTGCAACTAATGAAAAACTGTTTTTT.

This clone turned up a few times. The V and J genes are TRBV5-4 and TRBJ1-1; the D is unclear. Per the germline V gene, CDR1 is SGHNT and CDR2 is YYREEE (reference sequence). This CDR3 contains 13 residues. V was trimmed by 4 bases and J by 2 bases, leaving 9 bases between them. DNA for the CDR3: TGTGCCAGCAGCCTAGAGTACAACACTGAAGCTTTCTTT. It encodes CASSLEYNTEAFF.

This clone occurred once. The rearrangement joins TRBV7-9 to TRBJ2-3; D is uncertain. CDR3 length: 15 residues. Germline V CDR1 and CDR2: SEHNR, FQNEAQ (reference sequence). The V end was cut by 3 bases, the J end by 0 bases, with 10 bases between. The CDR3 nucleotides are TGTGCCAGCAGCTTTGGGCAGAAGAGCACAGATACGCAGTATTTT. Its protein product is CASSFGQKSTDTQYF. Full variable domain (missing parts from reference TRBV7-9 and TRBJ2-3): DTGVSQNPRHKITKRGQNVTFRCDPISEHNRLYWYRQTLGQGPEFLTYFQNEAQLEKSRLLSDRFSAERPKGSFSTLEIQRTEQGDSAMYLCASSFGQKSTDTQYFGPGTRLTVL.

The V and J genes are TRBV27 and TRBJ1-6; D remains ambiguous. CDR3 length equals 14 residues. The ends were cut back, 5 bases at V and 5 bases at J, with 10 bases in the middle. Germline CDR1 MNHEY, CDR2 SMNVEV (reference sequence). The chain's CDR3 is CASSRSADNSPLHF. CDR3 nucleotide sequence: TGTGCCAGCAGTCGTTCGGCGGATAATTCACCCCTCCACTTT.

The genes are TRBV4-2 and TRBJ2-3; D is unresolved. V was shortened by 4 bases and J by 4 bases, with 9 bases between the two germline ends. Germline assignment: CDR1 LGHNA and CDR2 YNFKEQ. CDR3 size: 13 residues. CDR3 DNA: TGTGCCAGCAGCCTCAATTCCCCAGATACGCAGTATTTT. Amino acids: CASSLNSPDTQYF.

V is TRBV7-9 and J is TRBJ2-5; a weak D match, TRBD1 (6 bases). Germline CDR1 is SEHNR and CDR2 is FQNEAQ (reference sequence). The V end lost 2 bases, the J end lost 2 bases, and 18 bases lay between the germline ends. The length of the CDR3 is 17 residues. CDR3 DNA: TGTGCCAGCAGCTTATTGTCTGGTTGGGGACAACAAGAGACCCAGTACTTC. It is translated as CASSLLSGWGQQETQYF.

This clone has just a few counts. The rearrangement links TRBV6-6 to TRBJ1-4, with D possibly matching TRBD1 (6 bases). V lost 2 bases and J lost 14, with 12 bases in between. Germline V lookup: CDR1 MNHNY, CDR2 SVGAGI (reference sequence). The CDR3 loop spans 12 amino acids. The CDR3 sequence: CASSYLQGYLFF. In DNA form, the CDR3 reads TGTGCCAGCAGTTACCTACAGGGATATCTGTTTTTT.

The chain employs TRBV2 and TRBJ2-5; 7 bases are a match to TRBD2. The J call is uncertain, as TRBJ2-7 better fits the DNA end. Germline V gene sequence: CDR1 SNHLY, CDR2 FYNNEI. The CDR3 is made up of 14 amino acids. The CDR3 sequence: CASTNRGGSYEQYF. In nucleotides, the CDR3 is TGTGCCAGCACCAATCGGGGAGGGTCCTACGAGCAGTACTTC.

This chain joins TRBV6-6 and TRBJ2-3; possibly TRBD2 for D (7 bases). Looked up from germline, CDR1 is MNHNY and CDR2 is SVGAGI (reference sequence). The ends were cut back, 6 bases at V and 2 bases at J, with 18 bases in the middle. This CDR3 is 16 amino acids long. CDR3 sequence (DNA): TGTGCCAGCAGAGCCGGGGAGGGGGTACCCACAGATACGCAGTATTTT. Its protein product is CASRAGEGVPTDTQYF.

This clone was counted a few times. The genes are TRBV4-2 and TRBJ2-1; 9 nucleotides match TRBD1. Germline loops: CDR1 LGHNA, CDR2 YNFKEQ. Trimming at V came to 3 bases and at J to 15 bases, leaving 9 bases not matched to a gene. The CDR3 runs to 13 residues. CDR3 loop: CASSQSRDRAPFF. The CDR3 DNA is TGTGCCAGCAGCCAGTCCCGGGACAGGGCGCCGTTCTTC.

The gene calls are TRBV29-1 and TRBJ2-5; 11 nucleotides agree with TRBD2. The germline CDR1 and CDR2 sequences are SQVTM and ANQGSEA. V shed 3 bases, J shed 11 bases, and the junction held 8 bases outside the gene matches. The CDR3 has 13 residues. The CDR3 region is CSVDTSGSKEQYF. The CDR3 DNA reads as TGCAGCGTTGATACTAGCGGGAGTAAAGAGCAGTACTTC.

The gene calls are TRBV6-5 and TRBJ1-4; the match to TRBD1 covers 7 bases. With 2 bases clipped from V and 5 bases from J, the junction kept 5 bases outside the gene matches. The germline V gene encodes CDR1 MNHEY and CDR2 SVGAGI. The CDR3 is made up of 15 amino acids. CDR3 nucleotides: TGTGCCAGCAGTTACAACAGGGGCGGGAATGAAAAACTGTTTTTT. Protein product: CASSYNRGGNEKLFF.